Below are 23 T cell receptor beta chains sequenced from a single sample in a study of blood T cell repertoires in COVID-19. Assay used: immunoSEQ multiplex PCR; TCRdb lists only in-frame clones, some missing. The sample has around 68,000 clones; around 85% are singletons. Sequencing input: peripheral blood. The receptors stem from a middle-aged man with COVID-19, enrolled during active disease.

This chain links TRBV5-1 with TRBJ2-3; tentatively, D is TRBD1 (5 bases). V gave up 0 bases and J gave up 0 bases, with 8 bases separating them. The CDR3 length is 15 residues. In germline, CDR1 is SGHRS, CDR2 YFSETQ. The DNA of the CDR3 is TGCGCCAGCAGCTTGGGGCAGGGCAGCACAGATACGCAGTATTTT. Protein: CASSLGQGSTDTQYF.

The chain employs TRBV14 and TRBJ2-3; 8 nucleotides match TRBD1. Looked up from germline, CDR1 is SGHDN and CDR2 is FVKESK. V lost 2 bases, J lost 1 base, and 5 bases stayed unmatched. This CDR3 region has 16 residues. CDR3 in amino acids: CASSQQTGAGTDTQYF. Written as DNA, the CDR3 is TGTGCCAGCAGCCAACAGACAGGGGCGGGCACAGATACGCAGTATTTT.

CDR3 region: CATSRQGSSGNTIYF. In DNA form, the CDR3 reads TGTGCCACCTCTCGACAGGGGAGCTCTGGAAACACCATATATTTT. V usage is TRBV19 and J usage is TRBJ1-3; 8 bases map to TRBD1. Germline V gives CDR1 LNHDA, CDR2 SQIVND (reference sequence). V gave up 10 bases and J gave up 0 bases; unmatched junction bases: 8. The CDR3 has 15 amino acids. Full variable domain (missing parts from reference TRBV19 and TRBJ1-3): DGGITQSPKYLFRKEGQNVTLSCEQNLNHDAMYWYRQDPGQGLRLIYYSQIVNDFQKGDIAEGYSVSREKKESFPLTVTSAQKNPTAFYLCATSRQGSSGNTIYFGEGSWLTVV.

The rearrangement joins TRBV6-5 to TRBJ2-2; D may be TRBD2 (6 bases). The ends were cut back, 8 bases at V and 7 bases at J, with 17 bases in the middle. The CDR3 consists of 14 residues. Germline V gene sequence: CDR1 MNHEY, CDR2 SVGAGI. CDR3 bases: TGTGCCAGCGTGGGCCAGGGAGGCGGCGGGGAGCTGTTTTTT. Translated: CASVGQGGGGELFF.

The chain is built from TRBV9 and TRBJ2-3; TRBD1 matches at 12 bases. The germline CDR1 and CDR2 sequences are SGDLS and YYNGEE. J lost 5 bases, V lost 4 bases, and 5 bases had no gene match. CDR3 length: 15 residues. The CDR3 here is CASSLGTGGGDTQYF. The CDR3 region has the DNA TGTGCCAGCAGCCTTGGGACAGGGGGCGGAGATACGCAGTATTTT.

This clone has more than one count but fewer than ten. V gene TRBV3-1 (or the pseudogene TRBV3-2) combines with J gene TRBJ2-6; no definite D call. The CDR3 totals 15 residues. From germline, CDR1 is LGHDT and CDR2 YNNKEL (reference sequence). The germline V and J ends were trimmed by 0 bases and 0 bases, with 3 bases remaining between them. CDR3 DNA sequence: TGTGCCAGCAGCCAAGACTTCTCTGGGGCCAACGTCCTGACTTTC. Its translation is CASSQDFSGANVLTF.

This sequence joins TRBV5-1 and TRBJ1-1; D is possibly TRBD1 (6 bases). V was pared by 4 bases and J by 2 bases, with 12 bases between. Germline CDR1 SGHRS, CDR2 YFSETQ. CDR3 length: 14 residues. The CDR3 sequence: CASSRGGGNTEAFF. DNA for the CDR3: TGCGCCAGCAGCAGGGGGGGCGGTAACACTGAAGCTTTCTTT.

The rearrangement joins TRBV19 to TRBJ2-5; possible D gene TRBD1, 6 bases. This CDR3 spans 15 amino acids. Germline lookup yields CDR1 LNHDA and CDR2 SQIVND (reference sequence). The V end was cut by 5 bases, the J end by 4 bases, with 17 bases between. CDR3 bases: TGTGCCAGTAGTCCTTATTTGGGGGCCGGAGAGACCCAGTACTTC. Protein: CASSPYLGAGETQYF.

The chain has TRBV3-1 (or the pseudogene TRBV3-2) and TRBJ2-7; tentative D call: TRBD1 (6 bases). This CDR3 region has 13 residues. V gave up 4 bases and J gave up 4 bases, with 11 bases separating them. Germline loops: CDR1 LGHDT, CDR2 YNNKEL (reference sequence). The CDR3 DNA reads TGTGCCAGCAGCCCCGGGACACCTTACGAGCAGTACTTC. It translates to CASSPGTPYEQYF.

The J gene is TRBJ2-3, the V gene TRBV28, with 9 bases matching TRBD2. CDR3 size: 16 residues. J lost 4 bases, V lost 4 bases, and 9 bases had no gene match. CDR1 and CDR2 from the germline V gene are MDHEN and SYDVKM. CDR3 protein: CASSSPGGLASDTQYF. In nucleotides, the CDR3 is TGTGCCAGCAGTTCACCAGGGGGACTAGCATCAGATACGCAGTATTTT.

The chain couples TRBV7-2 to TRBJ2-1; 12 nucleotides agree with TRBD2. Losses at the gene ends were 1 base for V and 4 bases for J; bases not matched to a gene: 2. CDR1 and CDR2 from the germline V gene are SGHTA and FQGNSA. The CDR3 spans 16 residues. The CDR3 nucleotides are TGTGCCAGCAGCTTAGGGACTAGCGGGGAATACAATGAGCAGTTCTTC. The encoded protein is CASSLGTSGEYNEQFF.

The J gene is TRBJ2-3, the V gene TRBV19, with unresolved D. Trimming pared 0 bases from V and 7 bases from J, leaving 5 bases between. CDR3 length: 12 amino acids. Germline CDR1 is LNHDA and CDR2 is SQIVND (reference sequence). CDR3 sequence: CASSIEGHTQYF. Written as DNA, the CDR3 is TGTGCCAGTAGTATAGAGGGCCATACGCAGTATTTT.

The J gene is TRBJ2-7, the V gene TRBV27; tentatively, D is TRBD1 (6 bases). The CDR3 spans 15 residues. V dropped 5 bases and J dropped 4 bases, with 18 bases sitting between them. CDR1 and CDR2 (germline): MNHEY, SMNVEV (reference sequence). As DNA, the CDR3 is TGTGCCAGCAGTCCGCGAGCCGGGACAACTTACGAGCAGTACTTC. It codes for CASSPRAGTTYEQYF.

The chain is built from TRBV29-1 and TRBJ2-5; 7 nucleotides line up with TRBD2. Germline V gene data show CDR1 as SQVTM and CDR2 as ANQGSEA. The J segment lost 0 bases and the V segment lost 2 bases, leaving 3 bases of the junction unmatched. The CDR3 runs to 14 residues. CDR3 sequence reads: CSVEWRGNQETQYF. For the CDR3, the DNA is TGCAGCGTTGAATGGCGGGGGAACCAAGAGACCCAGTACTTC. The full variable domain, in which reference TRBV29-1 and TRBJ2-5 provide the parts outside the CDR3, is SAVISQKPSRDICQRGTSLTIQCQVDSQVTMMFWYRQQPGQSLTLIATANQGSEATYESGFVIDKFPISRPNLTFSTLTVSNMSPEDSSIYLCSVEWRGNQETQYFGPGTRLLVL.

CDR3 bases: TGTGCCAGCAGCTTAATGGGGGCTGAGACCCAGTACTTC. Its protein is CASSLMGAETQYF. The J gene is TRBJ2-5, the V gene TRBV7-6, with D possibly being TRBD1 (6 bases). Germline-derived CDR1 and CDR2 are SGHVS and FNYEAQ. Trimming took 2 bases from V and 5 from J, leaving 9 bases between them. CDR3 length equals 13 residues.

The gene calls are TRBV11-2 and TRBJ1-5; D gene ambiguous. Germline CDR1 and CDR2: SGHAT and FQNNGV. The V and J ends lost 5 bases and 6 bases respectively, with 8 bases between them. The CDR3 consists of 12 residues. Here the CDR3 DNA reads TGTGCCAGCAGCGAGGTGGGTCAGCCCCAGCATTTT. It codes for CASSEVGQPQHF.

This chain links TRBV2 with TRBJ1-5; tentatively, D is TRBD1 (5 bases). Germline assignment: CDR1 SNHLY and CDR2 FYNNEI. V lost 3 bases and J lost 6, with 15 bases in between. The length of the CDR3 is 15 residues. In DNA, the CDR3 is TGTGCCAGCAGTGACGGAGGTGGAGGGGTTCAGCCCCAGCATTTT. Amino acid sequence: CASSDGGGGVQPQHF.

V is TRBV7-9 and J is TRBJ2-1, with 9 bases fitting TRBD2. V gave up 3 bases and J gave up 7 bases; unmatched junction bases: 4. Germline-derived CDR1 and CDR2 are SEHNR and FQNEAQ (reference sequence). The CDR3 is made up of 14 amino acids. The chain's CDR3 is CASSFGTSRNEQFF. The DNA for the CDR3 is TGTGCCAGCAGCTTTGGGACTAGCCGGAATGAGCAGTTCTTC.

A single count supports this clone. CDR3 bases: TGCGCCAGCGTTCAGGGGACGTATCAGCCCCAGCATTTT. Protein product: CASVQGTYQPQHF. The genes are TRBV10-2 and TRBJ1-5; D might be TRBD1 (6 bases). Trimming shortened V by 8 bases and J by 5 bases, and 13 bases separated the two germline ends. This CDR3 comprises 13 residues. The germline gives CDR1 WSHSY, CDR2 SAAADI.

The chain's CDR3 is CAWSVEGVNYGYTF. CDR3 in DNA: TGTGCCTGGAGTGTGGAGGGTGTTAACTATGGCTACACCTTC. The chain recombines TRBV30 with TRBJ1-2; D not certain. The germline CDR1 and CDR2 sequences are GTSNPN and SVGIG (reference sequence). The V gene lost 0 bases and the J gene lost 1 base, with 9 bases spanning the gap. The CDR3 runs to 14 residues.

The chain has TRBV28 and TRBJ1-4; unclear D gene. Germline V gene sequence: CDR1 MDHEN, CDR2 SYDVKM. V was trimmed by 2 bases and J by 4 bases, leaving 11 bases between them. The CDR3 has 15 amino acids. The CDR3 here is CASSLGLANNEKLFF. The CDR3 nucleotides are TGTGCCAGCAGTTTAGGACTGGCCAATAATGAAAAACTGTTTTTT.

Written as DNA, the CDR3 is TGCGCCAGCAGTGCACAAGAGACCCAGTACTTC. It is translated as CASSAQETQYF. The chain combines TRBV10-2 with TRBJ2-5; D remains unclear. Germline V gene data show CDR1 as WSHSY and CDR2 as SAAADI. Trimming stripped 4 bases from V and 2 bases from J, with 2 bases between. The CDR3 runs 11 residues.

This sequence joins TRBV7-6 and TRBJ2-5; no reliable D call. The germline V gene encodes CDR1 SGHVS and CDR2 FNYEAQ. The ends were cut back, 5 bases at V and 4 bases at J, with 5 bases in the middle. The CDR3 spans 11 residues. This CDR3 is CASSPRETQYF. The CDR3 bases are TGTGCCAGCAGCCCTAGAGAGACCCAGTACTTC.